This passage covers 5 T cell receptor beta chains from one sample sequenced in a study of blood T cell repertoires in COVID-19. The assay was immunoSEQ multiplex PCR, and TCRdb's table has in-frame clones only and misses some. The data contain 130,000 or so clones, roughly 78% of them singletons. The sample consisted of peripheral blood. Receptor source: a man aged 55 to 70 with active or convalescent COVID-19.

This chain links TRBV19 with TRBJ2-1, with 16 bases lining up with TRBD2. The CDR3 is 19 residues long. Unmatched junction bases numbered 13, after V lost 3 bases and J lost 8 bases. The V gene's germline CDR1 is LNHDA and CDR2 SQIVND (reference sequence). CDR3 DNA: TGTGCCAGTAGTATCGGGACTAGCGGGAGGGCCTTCCCTAGGGATGAGCAGTTCTTC. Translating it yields CASSIGTSGRAFPRDEQFF.

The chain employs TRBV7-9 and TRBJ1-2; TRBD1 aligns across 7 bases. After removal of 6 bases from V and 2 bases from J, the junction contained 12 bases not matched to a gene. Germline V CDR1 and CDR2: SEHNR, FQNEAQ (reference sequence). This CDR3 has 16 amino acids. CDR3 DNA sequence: TGTGCCAGCAGTCCTCTCCGGGACAGTTTAAACTATGGCTACACCTTC. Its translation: CASSPLRDSLNYGYTF.

The CDR3 protein is CASSPRALFAGAYNEQFF. As DNA, the CDR3 is TGCGCCAGCAGCCCACGGGCCTTATTCGCGGGAGCCTACAATGAGCAGTTCTTC. The rearrangement links TRBV4-1 to TRBJ2-1, with 7 positions matching TRBD2. Per the germline V gene, CDR1 is MGHRA and CDR2 is YSYEKL. With V trimmed by 4 bases and J by 2 bases, 14 bases remained unmatched. The CDR3 totals 18 residues.

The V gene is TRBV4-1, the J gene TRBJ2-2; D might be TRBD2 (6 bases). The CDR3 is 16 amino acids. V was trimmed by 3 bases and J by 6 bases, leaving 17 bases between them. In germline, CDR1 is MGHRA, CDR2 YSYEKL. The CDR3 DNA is TGCGCCAGCAGCCAGAGGAGGGAGACGGGGCCCGGGGAGCTGTTTTTT. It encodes CASSQRRETGPGELFF.

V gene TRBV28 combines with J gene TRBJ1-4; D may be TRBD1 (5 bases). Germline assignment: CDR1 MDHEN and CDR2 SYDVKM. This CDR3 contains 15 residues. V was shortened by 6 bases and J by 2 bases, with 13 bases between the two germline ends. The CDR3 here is CASSPGFYTNEKLFF. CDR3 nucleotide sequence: TGTGCCAGCAGCCCAGGGTTCTATACTAATGAAAAACTGTTTTTT.